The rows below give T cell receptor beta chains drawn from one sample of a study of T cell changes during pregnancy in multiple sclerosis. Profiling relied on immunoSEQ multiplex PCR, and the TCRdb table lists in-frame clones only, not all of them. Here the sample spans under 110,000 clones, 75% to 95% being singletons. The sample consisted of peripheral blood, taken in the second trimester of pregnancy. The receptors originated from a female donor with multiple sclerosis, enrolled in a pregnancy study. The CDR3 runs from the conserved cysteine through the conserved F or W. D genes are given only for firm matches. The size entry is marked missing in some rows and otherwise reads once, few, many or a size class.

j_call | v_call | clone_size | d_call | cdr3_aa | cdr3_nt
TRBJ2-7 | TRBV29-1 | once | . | CSVEGDSYYEQYF | TGCAGCGTTGAGGGGGACTCCTACTACGAGCAGTACTTC
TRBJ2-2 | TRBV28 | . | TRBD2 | CASSSSGREMGELFF | TGTGCCAGCAGTTCCTCGGGGCGGGAGATGGGGGAGCTGTTTTTT
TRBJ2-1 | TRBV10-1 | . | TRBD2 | CARRSHYSGRADEQFF | TGCGCCAGAAGATCCCATTATAGCGGGAGGGCCGATGAGCAGTTCTTC
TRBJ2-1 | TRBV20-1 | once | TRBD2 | CSAQTGEGRFF | TGCAGTGCTCAGACGGGGGAGGGACGGTTCTTC
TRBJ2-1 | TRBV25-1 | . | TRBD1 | CASGQGTYNEQFF | TGTGCCAGCGGACAGGGGACATACAATGAGCAGTTCTTC
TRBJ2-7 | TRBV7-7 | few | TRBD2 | CASSPGTSGEQYF | TGTGCTAGCAGCCCGGGGACTAGCGGAGAGCAGTACTTC
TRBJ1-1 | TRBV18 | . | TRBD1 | CASSSTGGENTEAFF | TGTGCCAGCTCATCGACAGGGGGGGAGAACACTGAAGCTTTCTTT
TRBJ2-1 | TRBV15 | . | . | CATVGSSSYNEQFF | TGTGCCACCGTCGGGAGCAGCTCCTACAATGAGCAGTTCTTC
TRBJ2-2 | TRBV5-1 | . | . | CASSLDRAAGELFF | TGCGCCAGCAGCTTGGACAGGGCCGCCGGGGAGCTGTTTTTT
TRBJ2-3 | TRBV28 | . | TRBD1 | CASRAGQDTDTQYF | TGTGCCAGCAGGGCTGGACAGGACACAGATACGCAGTATTTT
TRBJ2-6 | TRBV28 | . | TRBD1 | CASSFWQGAGANVLTF | TGTGCCAGCAGTTTTTGGCAGGGGGCCGGGGCCAACGTCCTGACTTTC
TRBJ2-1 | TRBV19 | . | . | CASSTNIGGPWQFF | TGTGCCAGTAGTACGAATATCGGAGGGCCTTGGCAGTTCTTC
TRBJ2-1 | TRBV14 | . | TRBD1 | CASSPRTGADYYNEQFF | TGTGCCAGCAGCCCTAGGACAGGGGCTGATTACTACAATGAGCAGTTCTTC
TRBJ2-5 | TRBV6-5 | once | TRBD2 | CASSYGLARGQETQYF | TGTGCCAGCAGTTACGGACTAGCGAGGGGCCAAGAGACCCAGTACTTC
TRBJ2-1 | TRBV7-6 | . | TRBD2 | CASSLTSGSFSYNEQFF | TGTGCCAGCAGCTTGACTAGCGGGAGCTTTTCCTACAATGAGCAGTTCTTC
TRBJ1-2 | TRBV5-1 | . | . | CASSLSGRGPLGYTF | TGCGCCAGCAGCTTGTCGGGCAGGGGCCCCCTTGGCTACACCTTC
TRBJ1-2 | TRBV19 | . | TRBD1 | CASTGQGASWGYTF | TGTGCCAGTACCGGACAGGGGGCGTCTTGGGGCTACACCTTC
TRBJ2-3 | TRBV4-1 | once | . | CASSQGLSSTDTQYF | TGCGCCAGCAGCCAAGGACTTTCCTCCACAGATACGCAGTATTTT
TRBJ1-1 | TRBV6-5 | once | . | CASSYSRGDTEAFF | TGTGCCAGCAGTTACAGTCGAGGCGACACTGAAGCTTTCTTT
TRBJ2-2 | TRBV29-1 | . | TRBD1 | CSVEGAGGRRTGELFF | TGCAGCGTTGAGGGGGCAGGGGGCCGTAGGACCGGGGAGCTGTTTTTT
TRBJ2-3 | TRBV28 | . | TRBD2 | CASSFRLATDTQYF | TGTGCCAGCAGTTTTCGACTAGCGACAGATACGCAGTATTTT
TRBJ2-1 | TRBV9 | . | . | CASSVGQYNEQFF | TGTGCCAGCAGCGTAGGGCAGTACAATGAGCAGTTCTTC
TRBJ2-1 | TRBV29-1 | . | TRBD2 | CSVEGQAGRGNEQFF | TGCAGCGTTGAAGGGCAAGCGGGGAGGGGCAATGAGCAGTTCTTC
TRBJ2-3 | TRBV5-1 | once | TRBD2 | CASSPRLAGGRTDTQYF | TGCGCCAGCAGCCCCAGACTAGCGGGAGGACGCACAGATACGCAGTATTTT
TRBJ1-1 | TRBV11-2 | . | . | CASSPYFNTEAFF | TGTGCCAGCAGCCCCTATTTTAACACTGAAGCTTTCTTT
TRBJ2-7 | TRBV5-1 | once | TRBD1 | CASSLGNRGGEQYF | TGCGCCAGCAGCTTGGGTAACAGGGGCGGCGAGCAGTACTTC
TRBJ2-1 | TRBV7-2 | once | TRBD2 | CASSLGRRSAGGNNEQFF | TGTGCCAGCAGCTTAGGTAGGAGGTCTGCGGGAGGCAACAATGAGCAGTTCTTC
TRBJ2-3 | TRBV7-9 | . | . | CASSFGYRDTQYF | TGTGCCAGCAGCTTCGGTTACAGAGATACGCAGTATTTT
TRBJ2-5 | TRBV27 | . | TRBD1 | CASSLGQVATQYF | TGTGCCAGCAGTTTAGGACAGGTAGCGACCCAGTACTTC
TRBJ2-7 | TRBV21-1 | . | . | CDPQQHSRPSSYEQYF | TGTGACCCCCAGCAGCATAGTCGTCCTAGCTCCTACGAGCAGTACTTC
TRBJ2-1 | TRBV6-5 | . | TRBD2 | CASSYSLAGGYNEQFF | TGTGCCAGCAGTTACTCGCTAGCGGGGGGTTACAATGAGCAGTTCTTC
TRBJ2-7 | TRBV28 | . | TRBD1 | CASSLGQGAHEQYF | TGTGCCAGCAGCCTCGGACAGGGGGCACACGAGCAGTACTTC
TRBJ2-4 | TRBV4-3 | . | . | CASSQETAQGLGAKNIQYF | TGCGCCAGCAGCCAAGAAACGGCACAGGGCCTTGGGGCCAAAAACATTCAGTACTTC
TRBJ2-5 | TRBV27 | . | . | CASSPRTVRETQYF | TGTGCCAGCAGTCCCCGGACTGTCAGAGAGACCCAGTACTTC
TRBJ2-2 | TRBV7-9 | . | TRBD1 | CASSLDQGQGLRTGELFF | TGTGCCAGCAGCTTAGACCAGGGACAGGGTCTGCGCACCGGGGAGCTGTTTTTT
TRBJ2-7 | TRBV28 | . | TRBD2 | CASSLHGDYYEQYF | TGTGCCAGCAGTTTACATGGGGACTACTACGAGCAGTACTTC
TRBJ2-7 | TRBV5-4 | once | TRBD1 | CASSTGTGGQVGYEQYF | TGTGCCAGCAGTACCGGGACAGGGGGCCAAGTGGGGTACGAGCAGTACTTC
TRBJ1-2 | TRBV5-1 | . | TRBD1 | CASSLAKQGARGYTF | TGCGCCAGCAGCTTGGCCAAACAGGGGGCTCGGGGCTACACCTTC
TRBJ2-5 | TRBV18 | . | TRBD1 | CASSPRDRVGETQYF | TGTGCCAGCTCCCCAAGGGACAGGGTAGGAGAGACCCAGTACTTC
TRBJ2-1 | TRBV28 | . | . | CASSPTGFNEQFF | TGTGCCAGCAGCCCTACAGGATTTAATGAGCAGTTCTTC
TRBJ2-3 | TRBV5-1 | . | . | CASSLYRADTQYF | TGCGCCAGCAGCTTGTACAGGGCAGATACGCAGTATTTT
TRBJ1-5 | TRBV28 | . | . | CASSLGANQPQHF | TGTGCCAGCAGTTTGGGGGCTAATCAGCCCCAGCATTTT
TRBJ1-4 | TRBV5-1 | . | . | CASSLIGALNEKLFF | TGCGCCAGCAGCTTGATTGGGGCTCTTAATGAAAAACTGTTTTTT
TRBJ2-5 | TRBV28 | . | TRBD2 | CASRLAGGETQYF | TGTGCCAGCAGACTAGCGGGAGGGGAGACCCAGTACTTC
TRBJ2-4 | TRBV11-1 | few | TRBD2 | CASSLGASGEDIQYF | TGTGCCAGCAGCTTAGGGGCTAGCGGGGAGGACATTCAGTACTTC
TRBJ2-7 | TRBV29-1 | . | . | CSVGTSQRYEQYF | TGCAGCGTTGGAACTAGCCAGCGCTACGAGCAGTACTTC
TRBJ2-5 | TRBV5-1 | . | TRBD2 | CASSLSLAGVGEGTQYF | TGCGCCAGCAGCTTGTCACTAGCGGGAGTCGGAGAAGGGACCCAGTACTTC
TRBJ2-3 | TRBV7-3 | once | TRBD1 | CASSLTIGTGGGRDTQYF | TGTGCCAGCAGCTTAACGATTGGGACAGGTGGAGGAAGAGATACGCAGTATTTT
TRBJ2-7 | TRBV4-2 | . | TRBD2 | CASSQIAGGPYEQYF | TGTGCCAGCAGCCAAATAGCGGGAGGGCCCTACGAGCAGTACTTC
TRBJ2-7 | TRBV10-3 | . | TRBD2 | CAISDDAGGEQYF | TGTGCCATCAGTGATGACGCGGGAGGGGAGCAGTACTTC